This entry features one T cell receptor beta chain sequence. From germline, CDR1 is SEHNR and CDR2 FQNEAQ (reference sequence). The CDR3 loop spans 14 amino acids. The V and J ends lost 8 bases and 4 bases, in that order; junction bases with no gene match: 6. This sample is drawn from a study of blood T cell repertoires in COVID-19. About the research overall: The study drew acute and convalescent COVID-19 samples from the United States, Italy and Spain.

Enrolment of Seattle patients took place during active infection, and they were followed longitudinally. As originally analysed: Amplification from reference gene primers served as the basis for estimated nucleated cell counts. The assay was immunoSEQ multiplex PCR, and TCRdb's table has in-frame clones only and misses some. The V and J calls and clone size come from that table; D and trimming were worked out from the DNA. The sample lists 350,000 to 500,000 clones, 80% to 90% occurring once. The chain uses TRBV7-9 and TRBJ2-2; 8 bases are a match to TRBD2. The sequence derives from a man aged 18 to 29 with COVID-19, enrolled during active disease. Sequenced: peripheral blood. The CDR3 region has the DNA TGTGCCAGCTTCGGGGGGGCGAGCACCGGGGAGCTGTTTTTT. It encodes CASFGGASTGELFF.